The 17 T cell receptor beta chains given below trace back to one sample, sequenced in a study of cytomegalovirus exposure and HLA in healthy donors. Vbeta (60) and Jbeta (13) primers were used in the PCR. Some clones are missing from TCRdb's copy, which holds only in-frame ones; the method was immunoSEQ multiplex PCR. Here the sample spans more than 95,000 clones, about 80% being singletons. The sequenced sample was PBMCs. These receptors were taken from a woman aged 40 to 50 in good health and CMV-seropositive.

The chain joins TRBV4-2 to TRBJ2-1, with D uncertain. This CDR3 is 16 amino acids long. V shed 0 bases and J shed 0 bases, with 9 bases lying between them. Germline-derived CDR1 and CDR2 are LGHNA and YNFKEQ. Here the CDR3 DNA reads TGTGCCAGCAGCCAAGAAGGAGCCCTCTCCTACAATGAGCAGTTCTTC. Protein sequence: CASSQEGALSYNEQFF.

The CDR3 DNA reads as TGTGCCAGCAGTTTCGACAGGGAAAGAACTGAAGCTTTCTTT. The encoded protein is CASSFDRERTEAFF. The chain carries TRBV27 and TRBJ1-1, with 7 bases identical to TRBD1. The CDR3 has 14 amino acids. V lost 3 bases, J lost 5 bases, and 6 bases stayed unmatched. Germline V gene data show CDR1 as MNHEY and CDR2 as SMNVEV (reference sequence).

As for this clone: At one boundary the junction diverges from the germline segment, which might be a read error. The chain joins TRBV7-9 to TRBJ2-1; TRBD2 agrees at 11 bases. CDR1 and CDR2 (germline): SEHNR, FQNEAQ (reference sequence). CDR3 length: 16 amino acids. CDR3 protein: CSSSLALAGVYNEQFF. CDR3 nucleotides: TGTTCCAGCAGCTTAGCACTAGCGGGAGTCTACAATGAGCAGTTCTTC. Together with reference TRBV7-9 and TRBJ2-1, the CDR3 gives the full variable domain: DTGVSQNPRHKITKRGQNVTFRCDPISEHNRLYWYRQTLGQGPEFLTYFQNEAQLEKSRLLSDRFSAERPKGSFSTLEIQRTEQGDSAMYLCSSSLALAGVYNEQFFGPGTRLTVL.

This clone has a single count. The chain has TRBV6-5 and TRBJ2-1; possible D gene TRBD2, 5 bases. The CDR3 has 16 amino acids. Germline V gene data show CDR1 as MNHEY and CDR2 as SVGAGI. V lost 1 base to trimming and J lost 4 bases, with 14 bases between them. CDR3 bases: TGTGCCAGCAGTTACTGGACCTGGTGGAGGTACAATGAGCAGTTCTTC. It translates to CASSYWTWWRYNEQFF.

The CDR3 region is CASSEDGGEQYF. CDR3 sequence (DNA): TGTGCCAGCAGTGAAGACGGGGGCGAGCAGTACTTC. This sequence joins TRBV2 and TRBJ2-7; D may be TRBD2 (6 bases). V dropped 1 base and J dropped 6 bases, with 7 bases sitting between them. Germline-derived CDR1 and CDR2 are SNHLY and FYNNEI. This CDR3 spans 12 amino acids.

V gene TRBV30 combines with J gene TRBJ2-5; D may be TRBD1 (6 bases). V dropped 3 bases and J dropped 2 bases, with 16 bases sitting between them. This CDR3 contains 15 residues. Per germline, CDR1 GTSNPN and CDR2 SVGIG (reference sequence). The DNA for the CDR3 is TGTGCCTGGAGCTCACAGGGAACCCCGCAAGAGACCCAGTACTTC. Translating it yields CAWSSQGTPQETQYF.

The chain has TRBV19 and TRBJ2-3; 8 bases are shared with TRBD1. CDR3 length equals 16 residues. Germline CDR1 LNHDA, CDR2 SQIVND (reference sequence). V lost 5 bases and J lost 6; bases outside the gene matches: 13. CDR3: CASSGDRRRVTDTQYF. DNA of the CDR3: TGTGCCAGTAGTGGGGACAGGCGTCGGGTTACGGATACGCAGTATTTT.

The count of this clone is one. The chain joins TRBV28 to TRBJ2-7, with 7 bases matching TRBD2. The CDR3 is made up of 16 amino acids. V lost 6 bases, J lost 4 bases, and 15 bases stayed unmatched. Germline V lookup: CDR1 MDHEN, CDR2 SYDVKM. The CDR3 here is CASRALLGREEYEQYF. In nucleotides, the CDR3 is TGTGCCAGCAGGGCCTTACTCGGACGGGAGGAGTACGAGCAGTACTTC.

This clone was seen only a few times. The chain links TRBV2 to TRBJ2-1; 9 nucleotides match TRBD2. This CDR3 is 17 amino acids long. Per the germline V gene, CDR1 is SNHLY and CDR2 is FYNNEI. Germline trimming cut 5 bases from V and 1 base from J; bases unmatched to any gene: 9. The CDR3 loop is CASSYGLAGESYNEQFF. In nucleotides, the CDR3 is TGTGCCAGCAGTTACGGCTTAGCGGGAGAGTCCTACAATGAGCAGTTCTTC.

The chain uses TRBV6-6 and TRBJ1-1; D uncertain. Germline CDR1 reads MNHNY; CDR2 reads SVGAGI (reference sequence). This CDR3 region has 11 residues. V was trimmed by 6 bases and J by 4 bases, leaving 6 bases between them. The CDR3, as DNA: TGTGCCAGCAGCACTCTCACTGAAGCTTTCTTT. Encoded protein: CASSTLTEAFF.

This chain joins TRBV29-1 and TRBJ2-4; 7 bases agree with TRBD2. Germline V gene data show CDR1 as SQVTM and CDR2 as ANQGSEA. V lost 4 bases to trimming and J lost 8 bases; unmatched junction nucleotides: 11. CDR3 size: 14 residues. DNA of the CDR3: TGCAGCGTTGGAGTGAGCGGGATAAAGGACATTCAGTACTTC. Residues: CSVGVSGIKDIQYF.

The J gene is TRBJ2-1, the V gene TRBV18; 10 positions match TRBD1. J gave up 6 bases and V 5 bases, and 7 bases lay outside the gene matches. The CDR3 is made up of 15 amino acids. Looked up from germline, CDR1 is KGHSH and CDR2 is LQKENI. The CDR3 sequence: CASSTGTGVSNEQFF. DNA of the CDR3: TGTGCCAGCTCAACCGGGACAGGGGTCTCCAATGAGCAGTTCTTC.

Notes on this clone: One end of the junction fails to match germline, which may point to a read error. The chain joins TRBV27 to TRBJ2-6; D gene ambiguous. CDR1 and CDR2 (germline): MNHEY, SMNVEV (reference sequence). The CDR3 runs to 14 residues. The CDR3 nucleotides read TGTGCCAGCAGCTTATTATCTGGGGCCAACGTCCTGACTTTC. The encoded protein is CASSLLSGANVLTF. Looking up the rest from reference TRBV27 and TRBJ2-6 gives the full variable domain: EAQVTQNPRYLITVTGKKLTVTCSQNMNHEYMSWYRQDPGLGLRQIYYSMNVEVTDKGDVPEGYKVSRKEKRNFPLILESPSPNQTSLYFCASSLLSGANVLTFGAGSRLTVL.

V is TRBV9 and J is TRBJ2-2; possibly TRBD2 for D (6 bases). The CDR3 sequence is 13 residues long. V lost 3 bases to trimming and J lost 7 bases, with 10 bases between them. The V gene's germline CDR1 is SGDLS and CDR2 YYNGEE. The CDR3 spells CASSGDGGGELFF. The CDR3 coding sequence is TGTGCCAGCAGCGGCGACGGGGGCGGGGAGCTGTTTTTT.

The chain joins TRBV7-2 to TRBJ1-1; D is possibly TRBD1 (6 bases). The V end lost 5 bases, the J end lost 0 bases, and 19 bases lay between the germline ends. Germline values: CDR1 SGHTA, CDR2 FQGNSA. CDR3 length: 17 amino acids. CDR3 residues: CASSPGGGRGVNTEAFF. CDR3 nucleotides: TGTGCCAGCAGCCCCGGGGGGGGCCGGGGGGTGAACACTGAAGCTTTCTTT.

The chain carries TRBV6-6 and TRBJ2-5; D unclear. CDR3 length: 11 residues. The germline V and J ends were trimmed by 6 bases and 5 bases, with 7 bases remaining between them. The germline CDR1 and CDR2 sequences are MNHNY and SVGAGI (reference sequence). This CDR3 reads CASSPRETQYF. The CDR3 DNA is TGTGCCAGCAGCCCGAGGGAGACCCAGTACTTC.

V is TRBV28 and J is TRBJ1-1, with D possibly being TRBD1 (5 bases). The length of the CDR3 is 13 residues. Trimming removed 3 bases at V and 6 bases at J, with 11 bases between. Germline V gene lookup returns CDR1 MDHEN and CDR2 SYDVKM. The CDR3 DNA follows: TGTGCCAGCAGTTTGCTGGGGGGTCCTGAAGCTTTCTTT. This sequence encodes CASSLLGGPEAFF.